Sequencing of this T cell receptor (beta chain) was carried out in a study of blood T cells in healthy people across ages (dated by TCRdb to 2013 to 2016). About the full investigation: In model experiments, template switching captured about one uniquely barcoded TCR beta cDNA molecule for every two T cells. The donors were divided into four age groups: young (average around 15 years), middle-aged (approximately 42), aged (approximately 62) and long-lived (82). Donors of different ages were randomly distributed across sequencing lanes to avoid experimental bias. Using deep sequencing normalized with unique cDNA molecular identifiers, the study measured how TCR beta repertoire diversity changes with age. Using the same blood draw, the study looked at two additional independent replicas of 1 million unique cDNA reads for two donors, one aged 18 to 29 and the other aged 80 or older.

Summary of the overall study and its limitations: As age increased, observed TCR beta diversity per million T cells dropped in a roughly linear way, and a significant reduction was already evident by age 40. Because donor CMV infection status was unknown, age-related changes in expanded clonotypes were potentially confounded. Since profiling was done on bulk unsorted PBMCs, naive and antigen-experienced compartments could not be conclusively compared. Estimates of total diversity from one million sequenced T cells were regarded as lower bounds and underestimates. The long-lived group showed more naive CD4+ T cells, fewer expanded clones and increased TCR diversity than the aged group, suggesting age selection. There was a strong correlation between observed TCR beta diversity and the percentage of naive T cells measured by flow cytometry.

Concerning this clonotype: Its antigen specificity is not known. The junction and the germline gene differ at one end; a read error may be behind it.

Systemically healthy Caucasian individuals from Russia, approximately 39 in total and aged 6 to 90 years, were included as donors. Ten milliliters of peripheral blood were drawn from each donor into EDTA-treated Vacutainer tubes. Ficoll-Paque density-gradient centrifugation was used to isolate PBMCs, with at least 6 million per sample. Trizol reagent was used to extract total RNA from PBMCs, with at least 6 micrograms per sample. For every donor, an aliquot of PBMCs went through flow cytometry to measure the percentages of naive CD45RAhigh/CD27high T cells. Library method: 5' RACE. Sequenced on an Illumina HiSeq 2500. A second roughly 7 to 11 cycle PCR used a sample-barcoded 5' primer and a J-beta primer mix. A template-switch 5' adaptor carrying 12 random nucleotides introduced a unique molecular identifier onto each TCR beta cDNA molecule. Each sample yielded at least 2.5 million CDR3-containing paired-end reads. First-strand cDNA synthesis was performed from all RNA using the Mint cDNA synthesis kit, with priming by a TRBC-specific oligonucleotide. Following uracil-DNA glycosylase treatment, a first 18-cycle PCR with universal primers M1SS and BC2_uni_R was performed on all cDNA. On the authors' methods: Each sample was normalized by randomly selecting 1 million high-quality reads, each carrying a distinct molecular identifier. Reads sharing molecular identifiers were discarded rather than binned into consensus sequences. MiTCR, set to a Q25 quality threshold and the strictest error-elimination algorithm, was used for CDR3 identification, clonotype clustering and error correction. A nonparametric unseen species model using Euler transformation provided a lower-bound estimate of total TCR beta diversity. Through fastp at Q25 and MiXCR, TCRdb rebuilt clones from the public reads, retaining in-frame beta chains. Merged by CDR3 protein, the rows form single entries marked with the most common genes and DNA. The V and J calls follow TCRdb's processing rather than the paper's. The sample profile shows 700,000 to 900,000 distinct CDR3 sequences; about 55% of them were found once. Together, the top ten hold 41% of the sample.

From its cysteine to its phenylalanine, the CDR3 spans 16 amino acids. Only the CDR3 DNA is retained, 48 bases long and in frame from the first base. The receptor's source is a man older than 75 in good health. This receptor chain uses TRBV12-3 or TRBV12-4 and TRBJ2-4, and perhaps TRBD2 as D gene, on 5 matching bases. Sequencing used blood. The CDR3 protein sequence reads: CAGSLRPRGAKNIQYF. The nucleotides are TGTGCCGGCAGTTTAAGACCCCGGGGAGCCAAAAACATTCAGTACTTC.